This T cell receptor beta chain was profiled in a study of HIV-infected children after antiretroviral therapy interruption. Study-level findings and limits: Some non-naive CD45RA+ T cells might be present among sorted naive cells.

This clonotype was counted many times. The antigen remains undetermined. RNA-based 3' RACE libraries used unique molecular identifiers. TCRdb used MiXCR to reprocess the 3' RACE reads, holding one entry per CDR3 protein. The data hold approximately 96,000 distinct CDR3 sequences, with roughly 6.4% observed a single time. Treatment given: PENTA 11 planned treatment interruption arm or continuous ART arm. Trimming removed 6 bases from V and 5 bases from J; junction bases left unmatched: 7. Germline lookup yields CDR1 MNHEY and CDR2 SVGAGI. This CDR3 has 15 residues. Sequenced here: CD45RA+ CD4+ T cells from PBMCs, pooled from several time points, sampled from a donor given antiretroviral therapy, either interrupted or continuous. Noted subset: naive CD4+ CD45RA+ CD45RO- T cells. The receptor's source is a pool of human donors with HIV. The V gene is TRBV6-5, the J gene TRBJ2-7; 13 bases agree with TRBD2. CDR3 coding DNA: TGTGCCAGCAGAAAGGGGACTAGCGGGATCGACGAGCAGTACTTC. Amino acids: CASRKGTSGIDEQYF.